The 21 T cell receptor beta chains given below trace back to one sample, sequenced in a study of beta chain features in type 1 diabetes. Expressed TCRB transcripts got sequenced, as all isolated RNA was reverse transcribed. Sequenced by immunoSEQ multiplex PCR; TCRdb stores in-frame clones only, minus some. The table shows under 550,000 clones, with roughly 10% occurring only once. Specimen: naive CD4+ T cells from blood. These receptors were obtained from a woman aged 18-35 years in good health.

This clone showed up just a few times. This sequence joins TRBV21-1 and TRBJ1-2. TRBV21-1 is listed as a pseudogene. CDR3 length: 17 residues. The CDR3 DNA follows: TGTGCCAGCAGCAAAGCAGTCATCGGGGGGACAGACTATGGCTACACCTTC. Encoded protein: CASSKAVIGGTDYGYTF.

This clone has just a few counts. The V and J genes are TRBV7-9 and TRBJ2-1; no clear D gene. V lost 5 bases, J lost 9 bases, and 11 bases lay in between. Germline values: CDR1 SEHNR, CDR2 FQNEAQ (reference sequence). The CDR3 covers 12 residues. DNA of the CDR3: TGTGCCAGCAGCCGAAGGAGTACTGAGCAGTTCTTC. Its protein is CASSRRSTEQFF.

The table lists this clone with a few counts. The chain recombines TRBV14 with TRBJ1-3, with a weak D call TRBD1 (5 bases). Germline CDR1 reads SGHDN; CDR2 reads FVKESK. V was shortened by 3 bases and J by 1 base, with 7 bases between the two germline ends. This CDR3 is built from 14 residues. The CDR3 region is CASSQTVSGNTIYF. The CDR3 coding sequence is TGTGCCAGCAGCCAGACAGTATCTGGAAACACCATATATTTT. Together with reference TRBV14 and TRBJ1-3, the CDR3 gives the full variable domain: EAGVTQFPSHSVIEKGQTVTLRCDPISGHDNLYWYRRVMGKEIKFLLHFVKESKQDESGMPNNRFLAERTGGTYSTLKVQPAELEDSGVYFCASSQTVSGNTIYFGEGSWLTVV.

The table lists this clone with a few counts. The J gene is TRBJ1-2, the V gene TRBV9, with unresolved D. Trimming removed 0 bases at V and 0 bases at J, with 12 bases between. Germline V gene data show CDR1 as SGDLS and CDR2 as YYNGEE. This CDR3 has 16 amino acids. For the CDR3, the DNA is TGTGCCAGCAGCGTAGCCTTTGAAGCAGCTAACTATGGCTACACCTTC. It is translated as CASSVAFEAANYGYTF.

The rearrangement links TRBV5-1 to TRBJ2-3; D possibly corresponds to TRBD2 (5 bases). The CDR3 length is 12 residues. Trimming left V 4 bases short and J 6 bases short, with 9 bases between. Germline V gives CDR1 SGHRS, CDR2 YFSETQ. The CDR3 loop is CASSLGGDTQYF. The DNA of the CDR3 is TGCGCCAGCAGCCTTGGAGGCGATACGCAGTATTTT.

This chain uses TRBV11-2 with TRBJ2-2; D assignment may be TRBD1 or TRBD2 (6 bases each). This CDR3 has 17 residues. The V end lost 2 bases, the J end lost 0 bases, and 13 bases lay between the germline ends. The V gene's germline CDR1 is SGHAT and CDR2 FQNNGV. The CDR3 is CASSLRRGAPNTGELFF. The CDR3 region has the DNA TGTGCCAGCAGCTTAAGAAGGGGGGCCCCGAACACCGGGGAGCTGTTTTTT. The full variable domain, completed using reference TRBV11-2 and TRBJ2-2, is EAGVAQSPRYKIIEKRQSVAFWCNPISGHATLYWYQQILGQGPKLLIQFQNNGVVDDSQLPKDRFSAERLKGVDSTLKIQPAKLEDSAVYLCASSLRRGAPNTGELFFGEGSRLTVL.

V gene TRBV2 combines with J gene TRBJ2-5; D unclear. The V gene's germline CDR1 is SNHLY and CDR2 FYNNEI. Trimming cost V 6 bases and J 1 base, with 6 bases left between them. The CDR3 runs 12 residues. The CDR3 sequence: CASREFQETQYF. In DNA form, the CDR3 reads TGTGCCAGCAGAGAGTTCCAAGAGACCCAGTACTTC.

V usage is TRBV10-3 and J usage is TRBJ2-1; D may be TRBD2 (6 bases). V was cut by 4 bases and J by 3 bases, with 10 bases left in between. This CDR3 has 14 residues. CDR1 and CDR2 (germline): ENHRY, SYGVKD. In DNA form, the CDR3 reads TGTGCCATCAGTGTCCGGGAGCTCTACAATGAGCAGTTCTTC. It translates to CAISVRELYNEQFF.

The V call is TRBV5-4, the J call TRBJ2-3; 11 nucleotides align to TRBD2. The CDR3 runs 15 residues. Germline lookup yields CDR1 SGHNT and CDR2 YYREEE (reference sequence). V was pared by 3 bases and J by 1 base, with 1 base of the junction left unmatched. The CDR3 loop reads CASSSGLAGTDTQYF. The CDR3 DNA follows: TGTGCCAGCAGCTCGGGACTAGCGGGCACAGATACGCAGTATTTT.

In this sample, this clone turned up a few times. The chain has TRBV19 and TRBJ2-7; D is perhaps TRBD2 (5 bases). Trimming left V 7 bases short and J 3 bases short, with 13 bases between. The V gene's germline CDR1 is LNHDA and CDR2 SQIVND (reference sequence). CDR3 size: 13 residues. CDR3 residues: CASTAAGNYEQYF. CDR3 DNA: TGTGCCAGTACGGCAGCCGGGAACTACGAGCAGTACTTC.

The sample holds a few counts of this clone. The chain links TRBV30 to TRBJ2-1; the match to TRBD2 covers 13 bases. The CDR3 sequence is 18 residues long. Germline lookup yields CDR1 GTSNPN and CDR2 SVGIG (reference sequence). The V and J ends lost 3 bases and 3 bases, in that order; junction bases with no gene match: 11. This chain's CDR3 is CAWSGGLAGIPYYNEQFF. CDR3 sequence (DNA): TGTGCCTGGAGCGGGGGACTAGCGGGAATTCCCTACTACAATGAGCAGTTCTTC.

Concerning this clone: Distinct nucleotide sequences in the sample also encode this CDR3. V gene TRBV15 combines with J gene TRBJ1-2, with D uncertain. The V end was cut by 1 base, the J end by 2 bases, with 5 bases between. The CDR3 sequence is 13 residues long. Germline CDR1 is LNHNV and CDR2 is YYDKDF (reference sequence). The CDR3: CATSRGGNYGYTF. The CDR3 DNA is TGTGCCACCAGCAGAGGGGGAAACTATGGCTACACCTTC.

This clone was counted only a few times. Other DNA sequences of this sample code for an identical CDR3. The V call is TRBV27, the J call TRBJ2-5; 8 nucleotides agree with TRBD1. With V trimmed by 6 bases and J by 5 bases, 5 bases remained unmatched. Germline V gives CDR1 MNHEY, CDR2 SMNVEV (reference sequence). There are 13 residues in the CDR3. In DNA form, the CDR3 reads TGTGCCAGCAGCACAGGGGGTCGGGAGACCCAGTACTTC. Protein: CASSTGGRETQYF.

The J gene is TRBJ2-5, the V gene TRBV29-1, with 9 bases identical to TRBD1. The closer fit of TRBJ2-7 to the DNA end suggests the J call may be wrong. From germline, CDR1 is SQVTM and CDR2 ANQGSEA. This CDR3 contains 12 residues. CDR3 sequence: CSVRGQGYEQYF. The CDR3 coding sequence is TGCAGCGTTAGGGGACAGGGCTACGAGCAGTACTTC.

The rearrangement uses TRBV5-1 and TRBJ1-2, with D unresolved. Germline V lookup: CDR1 SGHRS, CDR2 YFSETQ. There are 15 residues in the CDR3. Trimming left V 0 bases short and J 1 base short, with 10 bases between. CDR3 protein: CASSLEPGSNYGYTF. CDR3 nucleotides: TGCGCCAGCAGCTTGGAACCTGGGAGTAACTATGGCTACACCTTC.

In its sample, this clone was seen a few times. The chain links TRBV15 to TRBJ2-5; tentatively, D is TRBD1 or TRBD2 (5 bases each). CDR3 length: 15 residues. CDR1 and CDR2 (germline): LNHNV, YYDKDF (reference sequence). V lost 2 bases, J lost 7 bases, and 17 bases lay in between. In DNA form, the CDR3 reads TGTGCCACCAGCAGAAGGACGGACGGTGGGGGGACCCAGTACTTC. It yields the protein CATSRRTDGGGTQYF.

V usage is TRBV5-4 and J usage is TRBJ1-5, with D possibly being TRBD1 (6 bases). The V gene's germline CDR1 is SGHNT and CDR2 YYREEE (reference sequence). V shed 9 bases and J shed 4 bases, with 11 bases lying between them. The CDR3 covers 12 residues. DNA of the CDR3: TGTGCCACCTCGGACAGAAATCAGCCCCAGCATTTT. Amino acids: CATSDRNQPQHF.

The sample holds a few counts of this clone. The rearrangement links TRBV29-1 to TRBJ2-4; 11 nucleotides agree with TRBD1. CDR3 size: 13 residues. The germline gives CDR1 SQVTM, CDR2 ANQGSEA. V lost 4 bases and J lost 6; bases outside the gene matches: 2. The CDR3 DNA is TGCAGCGTTGTCGGGACAGGGGGAAACATTCAGTACTTC. Encoded protein: CSVVGTGGNIQYF.

The rearrangement uses TRBV20-1 and TRBJ1-2; D might be TRBD1 (6 bases). CDR3 size: 11 residues. The germline V and J ends were trimmed by 3 bases and 7 bases, with 9 bases remaining between them. Looked up from germline, CDR1 is DFQATT and CDR2 is SNEGSKA (reference sequence). CDR3 in amino acids: CSASPGAGYTF. CDR3 coding DNA: TGCAGTGCTAGCCCAGGGGCTGGCTACACCTTC.

The gene calls are TRBV20-1 and TRBJ1-1, with 8 bases matching TRBD1. Germline lookup yields CDR1 DFQATT and CDR2 SNEGSKA (reference sequence). CDR3 length: 11 residues. The chain's CDR3 is CSAGGWTEAFF. The CDR3 DNA is TGCAGCGCAGGGGGCTGGACTGAAGCTTTCTTT.

This clone was recorded a few times. Other nucleotide sequences in the sample specify the same CDR3. The chain employs TRBV7-2 and TRBJ2-3; possibly TRBD1 or TRBD2 for D (5 bases each). CDR1 is SGHTA and CDR2 is FQGNSA in the germline V gene. This CDR3 has 15 residues. The germline V and J ends were trimmed by 2 bases and 3 bases, with 12 bases remaining between them. This CDR3 reads CASSLRQGRTDTQYF. The DNA of the CDR3 is TGTGCCAGCAGCTTACGGCAGGGACGAACAGATACGCAGTATTTT.